What follows is one TCR beta chain and its context. Those enrolled, adults aged roughly 18 to 90 years, came from about two dozen US areas. The study recruited exposed participants who had met a COVID-19 case within 2 weeks before entry. Per the study methods: Amplification of reference gene primers provided the estimated nucleated cell counts. TCRdb's copy holds only in-frame clones and misses some; the assay was immunoSEQ multiplex PCR. For V, J and clone size, that table is used; D and trimming come from the DNA. Among under 250,000 clones listed, over 80% were seen once. Germline V lookup: CDR1 SEHNR, CDR2 FQNEAQ (reference sequence). The CDR3 sequence is 14 residues long. Unmatched junction bases numbered 7, after V lost 5 bases and J lost 4 bases. These data belong to a study of blood T cell repertoires in COVID-19.

The receptor's source is a woman in her twenties or thirties who had been exposed to COVID-19. The chain links TRBV7-9 to TRBJ2-5, with 7 nucleotides matching TRBD1. The material sequenced was PBMCs or T cells enriched from blood (not recorded which). CDR3 in DNA: TGTGCCAGCAGCCACAGGGGTTGGGGAGAGACCCAGTACTTC. Its translation is CASSHRGWGETQYF.